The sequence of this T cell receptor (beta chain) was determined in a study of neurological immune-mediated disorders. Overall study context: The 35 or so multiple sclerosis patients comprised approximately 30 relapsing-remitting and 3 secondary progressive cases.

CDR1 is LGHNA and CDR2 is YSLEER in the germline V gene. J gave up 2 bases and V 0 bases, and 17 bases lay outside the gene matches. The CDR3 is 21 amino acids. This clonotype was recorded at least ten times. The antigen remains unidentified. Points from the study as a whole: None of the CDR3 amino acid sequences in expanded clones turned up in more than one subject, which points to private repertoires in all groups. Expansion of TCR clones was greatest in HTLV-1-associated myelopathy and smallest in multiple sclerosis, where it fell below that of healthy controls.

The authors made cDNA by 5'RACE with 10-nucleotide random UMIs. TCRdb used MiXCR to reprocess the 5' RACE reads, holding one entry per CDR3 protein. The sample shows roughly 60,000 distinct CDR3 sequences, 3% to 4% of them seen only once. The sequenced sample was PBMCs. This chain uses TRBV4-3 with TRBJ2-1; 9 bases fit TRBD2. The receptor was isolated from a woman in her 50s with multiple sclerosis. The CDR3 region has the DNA TGCGCCAGCAGCCAAGAACGTTTTTGGAATAGCGGGAGACGTACCTACAATGAGCAGTTCTTC. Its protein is CASSQERFWNSGRRTYNEQFF.